This T cell receptor beta chain is from a study of identical twins. With 4 bases removed from V and 3 bases from J, the gap between germline ends came to 7 bases. CDR3 length: 12 amino acids. This clonotype was seen ten or more times. Template switching, a step in the protocol, added a universal primer site, and cDNA carried unique molecular identifiers. TCRdb processed the 5' RACE reads anew with MiXCR; each CDR3 protein has one entry. The sample holds some 760,000 distinct CDR3 sequences, 18% seen once. These data were also reused for a study on T cells expressing NK-cell markers. This second report adds: In several experiments, an anti-gamma-delta TCR antibody restricted sorting to alpha-beta TCR T cells. Top CD8+ clonotypes included the dominant CD3+CD56+NKG2C+ clonotypes in 5 or 6 donors. One observes that, in a handful of donors, these clonotypes were also the leading ones within the CD3+CD56-NKG2C+ fraction.

The clonotype originates from a woman between 18 and 30 years old in good health. The V and J genes are TRBV12-3 or TRBV12-4 and TRBJ2-7; no clear D. Sequenced sample: PBMCs. This CDR3 reads CASSSSVYEQYF. Written as DNA, the CDR3 is TGTGCCAGCAGTTCTTCTGTCTACGAGCAGTACTTC.